Below, one TCR beta chain is given with its context. Its antigen is currently unknown. CDR1 and CDR2 from the germline V gene are LGHNA and YNFKEQ. The CDR3 length is 18 residues. J was trimmed by 2 bases and V by 0 bases; bases with no gene match: 11. The data were obtained in a study of T cell responses to AZD1222 COVID-19 vaccine. Notes on the study in general: The CD4 TCRs associated with vaccination extended across spike and predominated at 160-218 and 743-854. No repertoire was sampled before or during the peak T cell response, only after it.

Repertoires were generated with immunoSEQ multiplex PCR, while TCRdb's copy carries only in-frame clones and drops some. The table shows some 110,000 clones, with approximately 84% occurring only once. The material sequenced was peripheral blood, taken on day 0 of AZD1222 vaccination. The TCR comes from an adult in good health. The rearrangement links TRBV4-2 to TRBJ1-2; 8 bases agree with TRBD1. The CDR3 coding sequence is TGTGCCAGCAGCCAAGAGGCAGGGGGCGGTCCAAAAAACTATGGCTACACCTTC. As protein: CASSQEAGGGPKNYGYTF.